The 22 T cell receptor beta chains below all came from one sample that was sequenced in a study of cytomegalovirus exposure and HLA in healthy donors. The PCR contained 60 Vbeta and 13 Jbeta primers. Sequencing used immunoSEQ multiplex PCR; TCRdb keeps in-frame clones, though not all of them. This sample's table has roughly 80,000 clones. The sequenced sample was PBMCs. Receptors originate from a man over 45 in good health and CMV-seropositive.

The chain links TRBV5-1 to TRBJ2-1; 8 bases fit TRBD2. Trimming removed 4 bases from V and 5 bases from J; junction bases left unmatched: 11. This CDR3 region has 16 residues. Per the germline V gene, CDR1 is SGHRS and CDR2 is YFSETQ. CDR3 sequence (DNA): TGCGCCAGCAGCCCCTCGGACGGGGGGGTTGACAATGAGCAGTTCTTC. This encodes CASSPSDGGVDNEQFF.

The chain recombines TRBV18 with TRBJ2-5; TRBD1 aligns across 7 bases. There are 16 residues in the CDR3. Losses at the gene ends were 3 bases for V and 1 base for J; bases not matched to a gene: 8. Germline V gene sequence: CDR1 KGHSH, CDR2 LQKENI. In DNA, the CDR3 is TGTGCCAGCTCACCCCCTGGGACAGCGATCCAAGAGACCCAGTACTTC. Its translation: CASSPPGTAIQETQYF.

This sequence joins TRBV11-3 and TRBJ2-3, with 7 bases fitting TRBD1. V lost 4 bases to trimming and J lost 0 bases; unmatched junction nucleotides: 4. This CDR3 contains 15 residues. In germline, CDR1 is SGHNT, CDR2 YENEEA. CDR3 amino acids: CASSSRQGSTDTQYF. CDR3 sequence (DNA): TGTGCCAGCAGCTCTCGACAGGGTAGCACAGATACGCAGTATTTT.

The rearrangement uses TRBV9 and TRBJ1-2, with a tentative D call TRBD1 (5 bases). The germline V gene encodes CDR1 SGDLS and CDR2 YYNGEE. The V gene lost 0 bases and the J gene lost 4 bases, with 13 bases spanning the gap. This CDR3 is built from 15 residues. DNA for the CDR3: TGTGCCAGCAGCGTAGGTCAAGGGGAGGGCTATGGCTACACCTTC. Protein: CASSVGQGEGYGYTF.

The J gene is TRBJ1-2, the V gene TRBV6-6; tentative D call: TRBD1 (6 bases). Germline V gives CDR1 MNHNY, CDR2 SVGAGI (reference sequence). The CDR3 totals 16 residues. V lost 5 bases and J lost 0, with 16 bases in between. CDR3 coding DNA: TGTGCCAGCAGTCCCGGACAGCTAGTTTCTAACTATGGCTACACCTTC. The encoded protein is CASSPGQLVSNYGYTF.

The V call is TRBV7-8, the J call TRBJ2-1; maybe TRBD2 (6 bases). The CDR3 covers 14 residues. Trimming cost V 5 bases and J 8 bases, with 16 bases left between them. CDR1 SGHVS and CDR2 FQNEAQ come from the germline V gene. The CDR3 is CASSHAGPMDEQFF. CDR3 DNA: TGTGCCAGCAGCCATGCGGGGCCCATGGATGAGCAGTTCTTC.

About this clone itself: This same CDR3 is encoded by further DNA sequences in the sample. CDR3 sequence reads: CASSTGLNTGELFF. For the CDR3, the DNA is TGTGCCAGCAGCACGGGACTCAACACCGGGGAGCTGTTTTTT. The chain joins TRBV28 to TRBJ2-2, with D perhaps matching TRBD2 (6 bases). Germline V gene sequence: CDR1 MDHEN, CDR2 SYDVKM. The CDR3 totals 14 residues. Trimming left V 6 bases short and J 2 bases short, with 10 bases between.

The genes are TRBV4-2 and TRBJ2-1; D perhaps matches TRBD2 (6 bases). The germline V and J ends were trimmed by 1 base and 8 bases, with 9 bases remaining between them. The germline gives CDR1 LGHNA, CDR2 YNFKEQ. This CDR3 is 13 amino acids long. The CDR3 loop is CASSQALAYEQFF. The DNA of the CDR3 is TGTGCCAGCAGCCAAGCCCTAGCGTATGAGCAGTTCTTC.

CDR3: CASSSRTGGNEQFF. The DNA of the CDR3 is TGTGCCAGCAGCAGCCGGACAGGGGGGAATGAGCAGTTCTTC. The chain combines TRBV9 with TRBJ2-1; 10 nucleotides agree with TRBD1. This CDR3 spans 14 amino acids. J gave up 7 bases and V 4 bases, and 5 bases lay outside the gene matches. From germline, CDR1 is SGDLS and CDR2 YYNGEE.

The chain links TRBV19 to TRBJ1-1, with 7 bases fitting TRBD1. J lost 4 bases, V lost 5 bases, and 10 bases had no gene match. This CDR3 has 15 amino acids. Germline CDR1 LNHDA, CDR2 SQIVND (reference sequence). The CDR3: CASSRSRGWSTEAFF. As DNA, the CDR3 is TGTGCCAGTAGTCGCTCCAGGGGGTGGAGCACTGAAGCTTTCTTT.

V gene TRBV6-6 combines with J gene TRBJ2-7; 8 bases align to TRBD1. The CDR3 loop spans 15 amino acids. The V gene end was trimmed by 2 bases and the J gene end by 2 bases; junction bases not matched to a gene: 5. CDR1 and CDR2 from the germline V gene are MNHNY and SVGAGI (reference sequence). The CDR3 loop reads CASSYDRGGTYEQYF. The CDR3, as DNA: TGTGCCAGCAGTTACGACAGGGGTGGGACCTACGAGCAGTACTTC.

The gene calls are TRBV6-4 and TRBJ2-3, with no clear D. Between the trimmed V and J ends, which lost 5 bases and 4 bases, there was a span of 10 bases. The CDR3 extends over 13 amino acids. Germline CDR1 reads MRHNA; CDR2 reads SNTAGT. CDR3 nucleotide sequence: TGTGCCAGCAGTATCGAGCGTGCAGATACGCAGTATTTT. It encodes CASSIERADTQYF.

With regard to this clone: The sample has other DNA sequences that encode this CDR3 too. The chain joins TRBV5-1 to TRBJ1-6, with D possibly being TRBD1 (6 bases). Trimming stripped 3 bases from V and 6 bases from J, with 22 bases between. Germline lookup yields CDR1 SGHRS and CDR2 YFSETQ. CDR3 length: 18 residues. CDR3 loop: CASSSFTTGESSNSPLHF. CDR3 DNA sequence: TGCGCCAGCAGCTCCTTCACGACAGGAGAAAGCTCTAATTCACCCCTCCACTTT.

The rearrangement links TRBV19 to TRBJ1-2; D gene uncertain. V was cut by 5 bases and J by 6 bases, with 13 bases left in between. The CDR3 extends over 13 amino acids. Germline V lookup: CDR1 LNHDA, CDR2 SQIVND (reference sequence). DNA of the CDR3: TGTGCCAGTAGTCAAGGGAGGGCAGATGGCTACACCTTC. Translation: CASSQGRADGYTF.

The V gene is TRBV4-2, the J gene TRBJ2-3; D unresolved. The germline V gene has CDR1 LGHNA and CDR2 YNFKEQ. This CDR3 is built from 16 residues. V lost 0 bases to trimming and J lost 0 bases, with 10 bases between them. The chain's CDR3 is CASSQDMELSTDTQYF. The DNA for the CDR3 is TGTGCCAGCAGCCAAGATATGGAGCTTAGCACAGATACGCAGTATTTT.

The chain links TRBV5-5 to TRBJ2-5; TRBD2 matches 7 bases. The CDR3 extends over 18 amino acids. Trimming cost V 0 bases and J 1 base; bases outside gene matches: 12. CDR1 is SGHKS, CDR2 YYEKEE, per germline (reference sequence). For the CDR3, the DNA is TGTGCCAGCAGCTTGGGGACCACAAGCGGGGCGATCCAAGAGACCCAGTACTTC. Translation: CASSLGTTSGAIQETQYF. Full variable domain (rest looked up from reference TRBV5-5 and TRBJ2-5): DAGVTQSPTHLIKTRGQQVTLRCSPISGHKSVSWYQQVLGQGPQFIFQYYEKEERGRGNFPDRFSARQFPNYSSELNVNALLLGDSALYLCASSLGTTSGAIQETQYFGPGTRLLVL.

The chain recombines TRBV10-3 with TRBJ1-2, with D perhaps matching TRBD1 (6 bases). The CDR3 is 15 residues long. Germline V gives CDR1 ENHRY, CDR2 SYGVKD. Trimming took 7 bases from V and 6 from J, leaving 21 bases between them. The CDR3 is CAITRDTQNPDGYTF. The CDR3, as DNA: TGTGCCATCACAAGGGACACCCAAAACCCTGATGGCTACACCTTC.

The chain carries TRBV9 and TRBJ1-3; 7 nucleotides agree with TRBD1. The V gene's germline CDR1 is SGDLS and CDR2 YYNGEE. Germline trimming cut 3 bases from V and 0 bases from J; bases unmatched to any gene: 6. The CDR3 is 16 residues long. CDR3: CASSASTGRSGNTIYF. The CDR3 DNA is TGTGCCAGCAGCGCGTCGACAGGGCGCTCTGGAAACACCATATATTTT.

The rearrangement joins TRBV5-5 to TRBJ2-3; TRBD1 aligns across 9 bases. Germline V gene data show CDR1 as SGHKS and CDR2 as YYEKEE (reference sequence). The CDR3 consists of 16 residues. V shed 5 bases and J 1 base; nucleotides not matched to a gene: 8. DNA for the CDR3: TGTGCCAGCAGTCAGTTCAGGACAGGGGGCACAGATACGCAGTATTTT. Amino acid sequence: CASSQFRTGGTDTQYF.

The gene calls are TRBV5-5 and TRBJ2-5, with TRBD1 as a possible D gene (6 bases). From germline, CDR1 is SGHKS and CDR2 YYEKEE (reference sequence). Deletions cut 1 base from V and 2 bases from J, with 6 bases between. This CDR3 has 13 amino acids. The CDR3 loop is CASSLRGQETQYF. For the CDR3, the DNA is TGTGCCAGCAGCTTGAGGGGGCAAGAGACCCAGTACTTC.

The V and J genes are TRBV11-2 and TRBJ1-2, with 9 bases matching TRBD1. Trimming removed 2 bases from V and 2 bases from J; junction bases left unmatched: 6. Germline V gene sequence: CDR1 SGHAT, CDR2 FQNNGV. CDR3 length equals 16 residues. CDR3 in amino acids: CASSLLGTGYNYGYTF. The CDR3 DNA sequence: TGTGCCAGCAGCTTATTGGGGACAGGGTACAACTATGGCTACACCTTC. The complete variable domain, with remaining parts taken from reference TRBV11-2 and TRBJ1-2, reads EAGVAQSPRYKIIEKRQSVAFWCNPISGHATLYWYQQILGQGPKLLIQFQNNGVVDDSQLPKDRFSAERLKGVDSTLKIQPAKLEDSAVYLCASSLLGTGYNYGYTFGSGTRLTVV.

The rearrangement uses TRBV7-9 and TRBJ1-2, with 7 bases that match TRBD1. V gave up 1 base and J gave up 1 base; unmatched junction bases: 9. The CDR3 covers 17 residues. Germline lookup yields CDR1 SEHNR and CDR2 FQNEAQ (reference sequence). In nucleotides, the CDR3 is TGTGCCAGCAGCTTAGAGGGGGCAGGGACTCTTAACTATGGCTACACCTTC. Its protein product is CASSLEGAGTLNYGYTF.